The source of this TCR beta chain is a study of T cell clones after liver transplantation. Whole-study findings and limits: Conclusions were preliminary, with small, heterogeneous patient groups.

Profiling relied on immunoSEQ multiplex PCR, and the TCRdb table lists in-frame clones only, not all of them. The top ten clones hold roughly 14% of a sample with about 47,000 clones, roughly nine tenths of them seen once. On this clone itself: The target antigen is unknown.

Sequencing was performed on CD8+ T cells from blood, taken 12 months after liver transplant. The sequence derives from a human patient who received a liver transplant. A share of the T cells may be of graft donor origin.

Here the CDR3 DNA reads TGCGCCAGCAGCCAAGAACCTTACAGGGCGGAGGACACTGAAGCTTTCTTT. Its protein product is CASSQEPYRAEDTEAFF. The genes are TRBV4-3 and TRBJ1-1; a weak D match, TRBD1 (6 bases). V was clipped by 0 bases and J by 3 bases, with 17 bases between them. The length of the CDR3 is 17 residues. Germline CDR1 is LGHNA and CDR2 is YSLEER.